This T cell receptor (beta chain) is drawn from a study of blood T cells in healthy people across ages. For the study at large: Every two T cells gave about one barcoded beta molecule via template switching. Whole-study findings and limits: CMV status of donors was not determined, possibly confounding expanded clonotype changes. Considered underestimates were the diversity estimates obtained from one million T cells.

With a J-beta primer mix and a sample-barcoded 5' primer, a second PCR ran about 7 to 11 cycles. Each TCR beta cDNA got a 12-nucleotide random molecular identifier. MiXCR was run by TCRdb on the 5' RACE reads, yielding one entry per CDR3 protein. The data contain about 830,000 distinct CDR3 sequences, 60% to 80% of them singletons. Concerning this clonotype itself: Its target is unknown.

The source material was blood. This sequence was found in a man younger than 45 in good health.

The CDR3, as DNA: TGTGCCAGCAGCTTAGGAGCGGGGACAAGCTCCTACGAGCAGTACTTC. Translation: CASSLGAGTSSYEQYF. This chain joins TRBV7-9 and TRBJ2-4; D is possibly TRBD2 (7 bases). The DNA end lines up better with TRBJ2-7; the J call may be wrong. This CDR3 region has 16 residues. The germline V gene encodes CDR1 SEHNR and CDR2 FQNEAQ (reference sequence).